The 16 T cell receptor beta chains below all came from one sample that was sequenced in a study of blood T cell repertoires in COVID-19. The repertoire was sequenced with immunoSEQ multiplex PCR; TCRdb's copy has only in-frame clones and lacks some. This table has approximately 45,000 clones, about nine tenths appearing once. Sequencing was done on a sample of peripheral blood. Receptors originate from a woman older than 75 with COVID-19, enrolled during active disease.

The chain is built from TRBV6-5 and TRBJ1-2; a possible D gene is TRBD1 (5 bases). The CDR3 sequence is 15 residues long. Germline CDR1 is MNHEY and CDR2 is SVGAGI. V lost 7 bases, J lost 5 bases, and 20 bases lay in between. The CDR3 sequence is CASNPQLGGGYGYTF. CDR3 in DNA: TGTGCCAGCAACCCGCAACTCGGGGGGGGGTATGGCTACACCTTC.

The chain links TRBV11-1 to TRBJ1-2; 9 positions match TRBD1. The CDR3 is made up of 15 amino acids. Germline CDR1 SGHAT, CDR2 FQDESV (reference sequence). The ends lost 6 bases at V and 4 bases at J; junction bases unmatched: 9. DNA of the CDR3: TGTGCCAGCAGTTCCGGACCGGACAGGGGCTATGGCTACACCTTC. Protein product: CASSSGPDRGYGYTF.

The chain joins TRBV2 to TRBJ2-3, with D uncertain. The V gene lost 4 bases and the J gene lost 7 bases, with 6 bases spanning the gap. The CDR3 extends over 11 amino acids. Looked up from germline, CDR1 is SNHLY and CDR2 is FYNNEI. As DNA, the CDR3 is TGTGCCAGCAGTGCCGTTTATACGCAGTATTTT. Protein product: CASSAVYTQYF.

The V and J genes are TRBV6-5 and TRBJ1-5; tentatively, D is TRBD1 (5 bases). The CDR3 extends over 15 amino acids. V shed 1 base and J shed 5 bases, with 12 bases lying between them. Germline CDR1 is MNHEY and CDR2 is SVGAGI. CDR3 nucleotides: TGTGCCAGCAGTTACTTCCCGGGGGGGGATCAGCCCCAGCATTTT. Translation: CASSYFPGGDQPQHF.

The gene calls are TRBV19 and TRBJ2-2, with 12 positions matching TRBD1. J lost 0 bases, V lost 5 bases, and 10 bases had no gene match. The CDR3 length is 19 residues. CDR1 LNHDA and CDR2 SQIVND come from the germline V gene (reference sequence). CDR3 bases: TGTGCCAGTAGTCCCCGGGACAGGGGGCCGGGTACGAACACCGGGGAGCTGTTTTTT. This gives the protein CASSPRDRGPGTNTGELFF.

The chain is built from TRBV28 and TRBJ1-2; 7 nucleotides align to TRBD1. The CDR3 sequence is 14 residues long. V lost 5 bases, J lost 8 bases, and 11 bases stayed unmatched. The V gene's germline CDR1 is MDHEN and CDR2 SYDVKM. The CDR3, as DNA: TGTGCCAGCAGTACACAAATGACAGGGTACGGCTACACCTTC. This encodes CASSTQMTGYGYTF.

The V gene is TRBV4-1, the J gene TRBJ1-4, with D possibly being TRBD1 (6 bases). This CDR3 spans 15 amino acids. The germline V and J ends were trimmed by 5 bases and 12 bases, with 22 bases remaining between them. Germline loops: CDR1 MGHRA, CDR2 YSYEKL. The DNA of the CDR3 is TGCGCCAGCAGCTCAACCCAGGGGACGCAAGTGGAACTGTTTTTT. This codes for CASSSTQGTQVELFF.

This chain joins TRBV7-9 and TRBJ2-7; D possibly corresponds to TRBD1 (6 bases). CDR1 and CDR2 from the germline V gene are SEHNR and FQNEAQ (reference sequence). This CDR3 comprises 14 residues. Trimming pared 5 bases from V and 0 bases from J, leaving 11 bases between. The CDR3 DNA is TGTGCCAGCAGCCCGGACAGTATCTCCTACGAGCAGTACTTC. It codes for CASSPDSISYEQYF.

The chain uses TRBV19 and TRBJ1-1; D is unclear. The CDR3 is made up of 13 amino acids. The germline CDR1 and CDR2 sequences are LNHDA and SQIVND (reference sequence). Between the trimmed V and J ends, which lost 3 bases and 5 bases, there was a span of 10 bases. The DNA of the CDR3 is TGTGCCAGTAGTATTTGGAGGAATACTGAAGCTTTCTTT. As protein: CASSIWRNTEAFF.

The chain links TRBV6-1 to TRBJ1-2; D not certain. Looked up from germline, CDR1 is MNHNS and CDR2 is SASEGT. The CDR3 length is 15 residues. V lost 1 base, J lost 4 bases, and 13 bases lay in between. The CDR3 sequence: CASSEGAGLLYGYTF. The DNA for the CDR3 is TGTGCCAGCAGTGAAGGGGCAGGTCTCCTCTATGGCTACACCTTC.

The V gene is TRBV6-6, the J gene TRBJ1-1; D might be TRBD1 (5 bases). CDR3 length equals 14 residues. Germline loops: CDR1 MNHNY, CDR2 SVGAGI (reference sequence). V shed 6 bases and J shed 5 bases, with 16 bases lying between them. CDR3 DNA: TGTGCCAGCAGCCCCGGGGGAGGGGTGACTGAAGCTTTCTTT. Its protein product is CASSPGGGVTEAFF.

The chain carries TRBV19 and TRBJ1-5, with D maybe TRBD1 (5 bases). The CDR3 is made up of 14 amino acids. Germline V CDR1 and CDR2: LNHDA, SQIVND (reference sequence). V was pared by 4 bases and J by 2 bases, with 9 bases between. The CDR3 loop is CASSTGRGNQPQHF. As DNA, the CDR3 is TGTGCCAGTAGTACGGGCAGGGGCAATCAGCCCCAGCATTTT.

V is TRBV4-2 and J is TRBJ2-7; 12 nucleotides agree with TRBD2. CDR3 size: 16 residues. With 4 bases clipped from V and 2 bases from J, the junction kept 6 bases outside the gene matches. The germline CDR1 and CDR2 sequences are LGHNA and YNFKEQ. CDR3 protein: CASSPTTSGSPYEQYF. DNA for the CDR3: TGTGCCAGCAGCCCTACGACTAGCGGGAGTCCCTACGAGCAGTACTTC.

The genes are TRBV5-1 and TRBJ1-1; D unclear. Germline CDR1 is SGHRS and CDR2 is YFSETQ. This CDR3 comprises 15 residues. Trimming pared 4 bases from V and 0 bases from J, leaving 13 bases between. The CDR3: CASSPRGYMNTEAFF. As DNA, the CDR3 is TGCGCCAGCAGCCCCCGAGGATATATGAACACTGAAGCTTTCTTT. Variable domain in full (rest from reference TRBV5-1 and TRBJ1-1): KAGVTQTPRYLIKTRGQQVTLSCSPISGHRSVSWYQQTPGQGLQFLFEYFSETQRNKGNFPGRFSGRQFSNSRSEMNVSTLELGDSALYLCASSPRGYMNTEAFFGQGTRLTVV.

The CDR3 bases are TGTGCCAGCAGTCGCGACCGGACAGGGCTAGGCTACACCTTC. Translating gives CASSRDRTGLGYTF. The chain couples TRBV27 to TRBJ1-2, with 8 bases identical to TRBD1. Germline CDR1 is MNHEY and CDR2 is SMNVEV (reference sequence). Trimming removed 5 bases from V and 8 bases from J; junction bases left unmatched: 10. This CDR3 region has 14 residues.

The chain has TRBV18 and TRBJ2-3; a weak D match, TRBD1 (5 bases). The CDR3 spans 17 residues. The germline V gene has CDR1 KGHSH and CDR2 LQKENI. Trimming left V 6 bases short and J 2 bases short, with 21 bases between. The CDR3 loop reads CASSAASPGLITDTQYF. For the CDR3, the DNA is TGTGCCAGCTCGGCCGCATCCCCAGGGCTGATCACAGATACGCAGTATTTT.